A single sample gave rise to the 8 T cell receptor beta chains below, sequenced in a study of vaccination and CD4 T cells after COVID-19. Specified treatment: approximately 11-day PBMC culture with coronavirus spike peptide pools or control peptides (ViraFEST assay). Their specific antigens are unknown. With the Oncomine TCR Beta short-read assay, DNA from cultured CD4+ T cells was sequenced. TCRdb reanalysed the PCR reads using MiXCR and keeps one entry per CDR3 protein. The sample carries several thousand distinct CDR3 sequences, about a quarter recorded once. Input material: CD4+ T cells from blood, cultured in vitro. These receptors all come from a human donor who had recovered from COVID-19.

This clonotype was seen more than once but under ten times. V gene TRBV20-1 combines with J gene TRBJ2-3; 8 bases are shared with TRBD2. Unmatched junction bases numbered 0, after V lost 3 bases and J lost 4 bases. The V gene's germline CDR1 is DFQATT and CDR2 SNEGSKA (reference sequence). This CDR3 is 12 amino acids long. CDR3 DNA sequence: TGCAGTGCTAGCGGGGGGGCAGATACGCAGTATTTT. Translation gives CSASGGADTQYF.

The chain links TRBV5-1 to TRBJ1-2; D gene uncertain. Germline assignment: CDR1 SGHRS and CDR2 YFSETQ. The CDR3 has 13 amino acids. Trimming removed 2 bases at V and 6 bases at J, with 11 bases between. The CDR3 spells CASSFRGSNGYTF. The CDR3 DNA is TGCGCCAGCAGCTTTCGAGGGAGCAATGGCTACACCTTC.

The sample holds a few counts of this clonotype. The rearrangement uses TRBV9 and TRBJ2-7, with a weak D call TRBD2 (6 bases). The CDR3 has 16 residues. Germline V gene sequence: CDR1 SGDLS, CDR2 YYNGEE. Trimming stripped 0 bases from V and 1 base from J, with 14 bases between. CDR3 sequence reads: CASSVGVGGASYEQYF. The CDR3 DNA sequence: TGTGCCAGCAGCGTAGGTGTCGGCGGGGCTTCCTACGAGCAGTACTTC.

The CDR3 sequence is CSTGQGAIGTNEKLFF. DNA of the CDR3: TGCAGTACGGGACAGGGGGCTATTGGAACTAATGAAAAACTGTTTTTT. The chain joins TRBV20-1 to TRBJ1-4; 12 positions match TRBD1. This CDR3 contains 16 residues. Losses at the gene ends were 8 bases for V and 1 base for J; bases not matched to a gene: 8. CDR1 is DFQATT, CDR2 SNEGSKA, per germline (reference sequence).

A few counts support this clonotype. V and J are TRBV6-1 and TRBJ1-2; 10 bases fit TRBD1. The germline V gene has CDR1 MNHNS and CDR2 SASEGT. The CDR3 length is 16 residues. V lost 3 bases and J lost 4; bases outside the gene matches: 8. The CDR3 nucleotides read TGTGCCAGCAGTGACGAGGACAGGGGGAGACCCTATGGCTACACCTTC. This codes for CASSDEDRGRPYGYTF.

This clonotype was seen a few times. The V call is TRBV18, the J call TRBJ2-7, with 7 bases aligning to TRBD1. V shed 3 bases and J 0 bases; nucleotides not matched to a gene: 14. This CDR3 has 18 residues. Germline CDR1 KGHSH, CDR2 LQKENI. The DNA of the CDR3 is TGTGCCAGCTCACCCCGTACTCAAGGGGGCTCTTCCTCCTACGAGCAGTACTTC. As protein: CASSPRTQGGSSSYEQYF.

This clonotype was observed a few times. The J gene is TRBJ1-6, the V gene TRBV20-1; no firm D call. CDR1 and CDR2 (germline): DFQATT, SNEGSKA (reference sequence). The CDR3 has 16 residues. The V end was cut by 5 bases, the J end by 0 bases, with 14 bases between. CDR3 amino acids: CSASGLTSSYNSPLHF. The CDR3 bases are TGCAGTGCTTCTGGACTCACTAGCTCCTATAATTCACCCCTCCACTTT.

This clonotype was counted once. The CDR3: CASSSKGAGTGTFSGANVLTF. The CDR3 coding sequence is TGTGCCAGCAGCTCCAAGGGGGCGGGGACAGGGACCTTCTCTGGGGCCAACGTCCTGACTTTC. The chain uses TRBV7-9 and TRBJ2-6, with 9 bases matching TRBD1. The J segment lost 0 bases and the V segment lost 4 bases, leaving 16 bases of the junction unmatched. Per the germline V gene, CDR1 is SEHNR and CDR2 is FQNEAQ (reference sequence). There are 21 residues in the CDR3.